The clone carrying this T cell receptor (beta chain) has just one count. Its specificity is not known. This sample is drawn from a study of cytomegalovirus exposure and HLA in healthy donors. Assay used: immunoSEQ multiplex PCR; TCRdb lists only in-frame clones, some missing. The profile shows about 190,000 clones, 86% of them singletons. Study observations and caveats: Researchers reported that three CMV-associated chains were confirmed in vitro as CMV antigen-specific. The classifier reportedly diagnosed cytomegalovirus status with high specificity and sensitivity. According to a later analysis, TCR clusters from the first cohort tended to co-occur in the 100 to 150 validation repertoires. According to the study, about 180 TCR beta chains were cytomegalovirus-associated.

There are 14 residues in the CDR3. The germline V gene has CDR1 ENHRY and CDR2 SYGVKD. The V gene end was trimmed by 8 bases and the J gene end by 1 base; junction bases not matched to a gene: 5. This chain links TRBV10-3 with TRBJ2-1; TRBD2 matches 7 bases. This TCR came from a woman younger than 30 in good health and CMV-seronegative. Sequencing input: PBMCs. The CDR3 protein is CAIGGVKSYNEQFF. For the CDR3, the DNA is TGTGCCATCGGGGGGGTCAAATCCTACAATGAGCAGTTCTTC.